The 25 T cell receptor beta chains presented below share a single source sample, sequenced in a study of identical twins. TCRdb reprocessed the 5' RACE reads with MiXCR, giving one entry per CDR3 protein. This sample has 450,000 or so distinct CDR3 sequences, with approximately 15% found just once. The same data also went into a second study, on yellow fever vaccine responses in identical twins.

Sequenced material: CD4+ T cells sorted from blood. The receptors were sampled from a woman younger than 35 in good health.

This clonotype occurred a few times. V and J are TRBV18 and TRBJ2-7, with 7 bases identical to TRBD2. Germline V lookup: CDR1 KGHSH, CDR2 LQKENI. V lost 6 bases and J lost 0; bases outside the gene matches: 11. The CDR3 is 16 residues long. Here the CDR3 reads CASSTTPGLNSYEQYF. The CDR3 bases are TGTGCCAGCTCCACCACCCCGGGACTAAACTCCTACGAGCAGTACTTC.

A few counts support this clonotype. The V gene is TRBV10-3, the J gene TRBJ2-7; TRBD1 is a possible D gene (7 bases). The length of the CDR3 is 16 residues. The germline V gene encodes CDR1 ENHRY and CDR2 SYGVKD. V lost 4 bases and J lost 5, with 21 bases in between. This CDR3 reads CAISGDSLLGTDEQYF. CDR3 DNA sequence: TGTGCCATCAGTGGGGACAGTTTGTTGGGGACTGACGAGCAGTACTTC.

The genes are TRBV29-1 and TRBJ2-5; TRBD2 matches 11 bases. Germline V gene data show CDR1 as SQVTM and CDR2 as ANQGSEA. The CDR3 extends over 15 amino acids. The J segment lost 2 bases and the V segment lost 6 bases, leaving 8 bases of the junction unmatched. The CDR3 spells CSVTPGTSGQETQYF. The DNA of the CDR3 is TGCAGCGTCACTCCCGGGACTAGCGGACAAGAGACCCAGTACTTC.

This clonotype has more than one count but fewer than ten. The chain employs TRBV4-2 and TRBJ2-2; D perhaps matches TRBD2 (6 bases). V lost 2 bases and J lost 5, with 9 bases in between. This CDR3 has 14 amino acids. Per the germline V gene, CDR1 is LGHNA and CDR2 is YNFKEQ. CDR3 residues: CASSQSSGTGELFF. The CDR3 bases are TGTGCCAGCAGCCAAAGTAGCGGTACCGGGGAGCTGTTTTTT.

This clonotype came up many times. Here the CDR3 reads CATSPGSAGVLEKLFF. As DNA, the CDR3 is TGTGCCACCAGCCCCGGATCCGCAGGGGTTTTAGAAAAACTGTTTTTT. V is TRBV15 and J is TRBJ1-4; TRBD1 is a possible D gene (6 bases). CDR1 and CDR2 from the germline V gene are LNHNV and YYDKDF (reference sequence). With 5 bases removed from V and 8 bases from J, the gap between germline ends came to 21 bases. CDR3 length equals 16 residues.

V and J are TRBV24-1 and TRBJ2-7; perhaps TRBD1 as D (5 bases). Germline-derived CDR1 and CDR2 are KGHDR and SFDVKD. V lost 1 base to trimming and J lost 2 bases, with 8 bases between them. CDR3 length: 14 amino acids. CDR3 DNA: TGTGCCACCAGTGATTTCAGGGTTCCCTACGAGCAGTACTTC. It yields the protein CATSDFRVPYEQYF.

This clonotype was counted ten times or more. The J gene is TRBJ1-4, the V gene TRBV6-6; a possible D gene is TRBD1 (6 bases). Germline CDR1 MNHNY, CDR2 SVGAGI (reference sequence). The CDR3 is 12 amino acids. V lost 2 bases and J lost 10, with 8 bases in between. The CDR3 reads CASSYPRGKLFF. DNA of the CDR3: TGTGCCAGCAGTTACCCCAGGGGAAAACTGTTTTTT.

V usage is TRBV5-1 and J usage is TRBJ2-3, with 9 bases that match TRBD1. Germline trimming cut 4 bases from V and 2 bases from J; bases unmatched to any gene: 8. The CDR3 sequence is 16 residues long. CDR1 SGHRS and CDR2 YFSETQ come from the germline V gene. CDR3 in amino acids: CASSRRTGDPTDTQYF. In DNA form, the CDR3 reads TGCGCCAGCAGCCGACGGACAGGGGATCCCACAGATACGCAGTATTTT.

This chain links TRBV27 with TRBJ2-3; D not resolved. CDR1 MNHEY and CDR2 SMNVEV come from the germline V gene (reference sequence). The V end was cut by 4 bases, the J end by 7 bases, with 6 bases between. CDR3 length: 11 residues. CDR3 sequence reads: CASSWGYTQYF. The CDR3 region has the DNA TGTGCCAGCAGTTGGGGTTATACGCAGTATTTT.

The chain employs TRBV4-2 and TRBJ2-7; unclear D gene. This CDR3 spans 13 amino acids. Trimming cost V 4 bases and J 6 bases, with 13 bases left between them. Germline CDR1 reads LGHNA; CDR2 reads YNFKEQ. The CDR3, as DNA: TGTGCCAGCAGCCTCGGACGGATCTGCGAGCAGTACTTC. Protein: CASSLGRICEQYF.

J is TRBJ2-2 and V is TRBV11-2; the match to TRBD1 covers 9 bases. Germline-derived CDR1 and CDR2 are SGHAT and FQNNGV. The CDR3 covers 15 residues. Unmatched junction bases numbered 5, after V lost 6 bases and J lost 3 bases. The CDR3: CASRSTGGDTGELFF. CDR3 nucleotide sequence: TGTGCCAGCAGATCTACAGGGGGCGACACCGGGGAGCTGTTTTTT. Looking up the rest from reference TRBV11-2 and TRBJ2-2 gives the full variable domain: EAGVAQSPRYKIIEKRQSVAFWCNPISGHATLYWYQQILGQGPKLLIQFQNNGVVDDSQLPKDRFSAERLKGVDSTLKIQPAKLEDSAVYLCASRSTGGDTGELFFGEGSRLTVL.

This clonotype was counted ten times or more. The chain couples TRBV29-1 to TRBJ2-3; no clear D gene. The CDR3 has 14 amino acids. V dropped 3 bases and J dropped 4 bases, with 14 bases sitting between them. CDR1 is SQVTM and CDR2 is ANQGSEA in the germline V gene. The DNA for the CDR3 is TGCAGCGTTGATTTGAATATGGGCGCAGATACGCAGTATTTT. It translates to CSVDLNMGADTQYF.

In its sample, this clonotype was seen a few times. The chain couples TRBV7-2 to TRBJ2-1, with D possibly being TRBD2 (6 bases). This CDR3 comprises 12 residues. Germline assignment: CDR1 SGHTA and CDR2 FQGNSA. V shed 6 bases and J shed 13 bases, with 16 bases lying between them. CDR3 residues: CASSGDRDSQFF. The CDR3 DNA follows: TGTGCCAGCAGTGGTGACCGGGACTCCCAGTTCTTC.

This clonotype appeared a few times. The CDR3 reads CSARGMSSYNEQFF. CDR3 DNA: TGCAGTGCTAGAGGGATGAGCTCCTACAATGAGCAGTTCTTC. This chain uses TRBV20-1 with TRBJ2-1; D gene ambiguous. Germline V gives CDR1 DFQATT, CDR2 SNEGSKA (reference sequence). This CDR3 spans 14 amino acids. V lost 1 base to trimming and J lost 0 bases, with 7 bases between them.

A few counts support this clonotype. This chain connects TRBV7-9 to TRBJ2-3; no definite D call. Germline V CDR1 and CDR2: SEHNR, FQNEAQ (reference sequence). Trimming pared 5 bases from V and 0 bases from J, leaving 12 bases between. The CDR3 is made up of 15 amino acids. The DNA of the CDR3 is TGTGCCAGCAGCCCCGTGACCTCTAGCACAGATACGCAGTATTTT. It codes for CASSPVTSSTDTQYF.

This clonotype was seen only a few times. The V call is TRBV7-2, the J call TRBJ2-7; D remains unclear. V lost 6 bases, J lost 0 bases, and 15 bases lay in between. Germline V gene data show CDR1 as SGHTA and CDR2 as FQGNSA. CDR3 length: 15 residues. The CDR3 DNA sequence: TGTGCCAGCAGTTTAAGTCCCACCAGCTCCTACGAGCAGTACTTC. Its translation is CASSLSPTSSYEQYF.

This clonotype has just a few counts. J is TRBJ2-3 and V is TRBV4-1, with 12 nucleotides matching TRBD2. The CDR3 extends over 17 amino acids. Germline lookup yields CDR1 MGHRA and CDR2 YSYEKL. V lost 0 bases and J lost 6; bases outside the gene matches: 7. CDR3 protein: CASSQEPSGGAWDTQYF. The CDR3 bases are TGCGCCAGCAGCCAAGAACCTAGCGGGGGGGCTTGGGATACGCAGTATTTT.

This clonotype has more than one count but fewer than ten. This rearrangement joins TRBV9 to TRBJ2-3; TRBD2 matches 7 bases. The CDR3 contains 16 residues. CDR1 SGDLS and CDR2 YYNGEE come from the germline V gene. V lost 6 bases, J lost 1 base, and 11 bases stayed unmatched. CDR3 nucleotide sequence: TGTGCCAGCACCGACGGACTAGTTCCGGGCACAGATACGCAGTATTTT. Translated: CASTDGLVPGTDTQYF.

V usage is TRBV5-1 and J usage is TRBJ2-3; D might be TRBD1 (6 bases). V was trimmed by 0 bases and J by 5 bases, leaving 13 bases between them. CDR1 and CDR2 from the germline V gene are SGHRS and YFSETQ. CDR3 length equals 15 residues. The CDR3 is CASSLEDRLVDTQYF. The DNA of the CDR3 is TGCGCCAGCAGCTTGGAGGACAGATTAGTAGATACGCAGTATTTT.

In its sample, this clonotype was seen a few times. The rearrangement links TRBV27 to TRBJ2-7, with 9 positions matching TRBD2. The CDR3 extends over 18 amino acids. The trim removed 6 bases at V and 1 base at J, leaving 16 bases unmatched. Germline CDR1 reads MNHEY; CDR2 reads SMNVEV (reference sequence). The CDR3 DNA reads TGTGCCAGCAGACCTAGCAGGACGGGACTAGCTGCATCCTACGAGCAGTACTTC. Protein product: CASRPSRTGLAASYEQYF.

The CDR3 loop is CASSLWWDTDTQYF. In DNA form, the CDR3 reads TGTGCCAGCAGCTTATGGTGGGACACAGATACGCAGTATTTT. The chain carries TRBV7-2 and TRBJ2-3, with D unresolved. CDR1 and CDR2 (germline): SGHTA, FQGNSA. V was pared by 2 bases and J by 2 bases, with 8 bases between. The CDR3 spans 14 residues.

The rearrangement links TRBV20-1 to TRBJ2-5; 10 bases map to TRBD1. The germline V gene has CDR1 DFQATT and CDR2 SNEGSKA (reference sequence). This CDR3 has 12 residues. The CDR3 DNA sequence: TGCAGCGGGACAGGGGTTGCGGAGACCCAGTACTTC. This codes for CSGTGVAETQYF.

J is TRBJ2-1 and V is TRBV5-4; 7 bases are shared with TRBD2. The ends lost 2 bases at V and 5 bases at J; junction bases unmatched: 16. The CDR3 totals 18 residues. CDR1 is SGHNT, CDR2 YYREEE, per germline (reference sequence). The CDR3 DNA follows: TGTGCCAGCAGCTTAATCGGAACCGGGACTACTAAAAACAATGAGCAGTTCTTC. Its protein product is CASSLIGTGTTKNNEQFF. The full variable domain, in which reference TRBV5-4 and TRBJ2-1 provide the parts outside the CDR3, is ETGVTQSPTHLIKTRGQQVTLRCSSQSGHNTVSWYQQALGQGPQFIFQYYREEENGRGNFPPRFSGLQFPNYSSELNVNALELDDSALYLCASSLIGTGTTKNNEQFFGPGTRLTVL.

This clonotype was seen more than once but under ten times. The chain is built from TRBV20-1 and TRBJ2-7; no firm D call. V was cut by 5 bases and J by 2 bases, with 10 bases left in between. Per the germline V gene, CDR1 is DFQATT and CDR2 is SNEGSKA (reference sequence). The CDR3 is 12 residues long. The CDR3 sequence: CSAPAETYEQYF. CDR3 DNA sequence: TGCAGTGCTCCGGCGGAAACCTACGAGCAGTACTTC.

Only a few counts were recorded for this clonotype. The V gene is TRBV20-1, the J gene TRBJ1-5, with D possibly matching TRBD1 (6 bases). This CDR3 spans 15 amino acids. The germline V and J ends were trimmed by 6 bases and 6 bases, with 21 bases remaining between them. Germline assignment: CDR1 DFQATT and CDR2 SNEGSKA (reference sequence). For the CDR3, the DNA is TGCAGTGCGAAAAGAGCCCGACAGGCAGGTCAGCCCCAGCATTTT. Encoded protein: CSAKRARQAGQPQHF.